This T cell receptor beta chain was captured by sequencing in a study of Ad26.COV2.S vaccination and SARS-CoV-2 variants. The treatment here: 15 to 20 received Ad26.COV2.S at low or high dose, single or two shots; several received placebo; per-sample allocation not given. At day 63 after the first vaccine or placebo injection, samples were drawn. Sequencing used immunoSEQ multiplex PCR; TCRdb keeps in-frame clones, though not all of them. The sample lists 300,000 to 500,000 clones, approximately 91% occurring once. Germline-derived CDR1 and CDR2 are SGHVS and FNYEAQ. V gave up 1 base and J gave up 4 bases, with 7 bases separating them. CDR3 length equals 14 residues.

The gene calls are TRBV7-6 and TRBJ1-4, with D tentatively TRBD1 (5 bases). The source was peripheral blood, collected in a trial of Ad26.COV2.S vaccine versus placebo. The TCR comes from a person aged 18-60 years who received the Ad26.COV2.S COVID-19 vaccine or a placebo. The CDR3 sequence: CASSLGDLNEKLFF. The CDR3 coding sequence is TGTGCCAGCAGCTTAGGGGACCTTAATGAAAAACTGTTTTTT.